This TCR beta chain was observed in a study of shared clonotypes between healthy human individuals (TCRdb year 2020). The study in broad terms: The cohort comprised two women and a few men aged 18 to 49 years. For each donor, CD4 naive and CD4 memory were each run on three plates, CD8 naive on two plates, and CD8 memory on one plate. The study deeply sequenced blood TCR repertoires of about five healthy adults to estimate repertoire size and the extent of clonotype sharing between individuals. Libraries were prepared and TCR repertoires were sequenced by different laboratories using diverse techniques, in order to increase sequencing depth and limit assay-specific biases. Leukapheresis yielded between about 0.94 and 9.5 billion PBMCs per donor.

The donors were healthy, HIV-negative adults who had no recently reported acute infections or vaccinations. Every donor was a Caucasian adult residing in Nashville, Tennessee, USA. CD4+ T cells were enriched by magnetic negative selection; naive cells were then positively selected on CD45RA, and the negative fraction formed the memory subset. Blood was obtained by leukapheresis, after which PBMCs were separated by Ficoll-Histopaque density gradient centrifugation and cryopreserved in liquid nitrogen vapor phase. Analytical flow cytometry was used to check the purity and quantity of every magnetically sorted T cell population. Genomic DNA was isolated from each sorted fraction and quantified by UV absorbance on a Nanodrop 2000c. TCR CDR3 regions were amplified from genomic DNA by multiplex PCR using the deep immunoSEQ assay. For each cell subset, the extracted genomic DNA was distributed evenly across all wells of several immunoSEQ 96-well plates, and each plate served as one replicate. For sorted subsets, each replicate PCR was loaded with roughly 200 ng genomic DNA, equivalent to 25,000 to 35,000 T cell genomes. Purified libraries were quantified with a Qubit 3.0 fluorometer, sized on a Bioanalyzer 2100, and re-quantified with the KAPA Library Quantification kit. A separate single-read 150-cycle Illumina NextSeq 550 flow cell was used to sequence each immunoSEQ 96-well plate. Processing in the source paper ran as follows. The immunoSEQ output contained only junctional sequences without quality scores, so filtering could not match that applied to full-length reads. To assign V/J genes and CDR3, sequences were annotated using PyIR, a Python wrapper for IgBLAST v1.9, with IMGT germline references. Any read was removed if the V/J assignment was weak (E-value above 1e-6), the CDR3 was missing, or the read contained stop codons, out-of-frame junctions, or ambiguous translated residues. A V3J clonotype was defined by an identical inferred V gene, J gene, and CDR3 amino acid sequence. To compute the percentage overlap between repertoires, the number of shared unique clonotypes was divided by the size of the smaller repertoire. Three approaches were used to assess repertoire richness: RTK rarefaction, the Chao1 estimator, and Recon v2.1 estimates of unobserved clonotypes. Generation probabilities for all TCRbeta clonotypes obtained by the gDNA method from a few donors were computed using OLGA. Drawn from immuneACCESS, this table holds only the in-frame rearrangements with V and J called that TCRdb kept. Clones are partly lost; checked studies trace under half to an unresolved V gene and leave the rest unexplained. V, J and clone size were drawn from that table, and D and trimming were deduced from the DNA. This sample gives some 2,000,000 clones in total; approximately 96% of them show up just once. The ten top clones hold roughly 0.13% of the sample.

Findings and caveats that apply to the study as a whole: When several donors were compared, the shared fraction of clonotypes was about 5.5% for naive CD4, more than 3% for naive CD8, about 2.4% for memory CD4, and around 0.37% for memory CD8. Estimated clonotype richness was generally larger for naive than for memory subsets. Even with the large sequencing depth, rarefaction of the sorted-subset datasets indicated that sequencing was incomplete. Sampling was restricted to blood, and TCR repertoires in tissue are likely to differ from TCR repertoires in blood. Because the study included only a small number of donors, the genetic and exposure-history diversity represented was limited. Pairwise subsampling indicated that sequencing depth was expected to affect the degree of clonotype sharing among donors. Higher generation probabilities were observed for clonotypes shared by all four sorted-subset donors than for non-shared clonotypes.

Its CDR3 holds 14 amino acids, cysteine through phenylalanine. The kept DNA is CDR3 alone, 42 bases in frame from the first base. The germline V gene encodes CDR1 KGHSH and CDR2 LQKENI. V loses 6 bases at its end and J loses 5 bases; junction bases beyond the gene matches: 6. A word on this clone: This receptor's antigen is unknown. It has no much larger one-base neighbor in the sample; base qualities were not kept.

Sequencing was carried out using naive CD4+ T cells sorted from blood. The intended sense of this specimen's cell subset or site label: CD45RA+ positively selected. Here the chain combines TRBV18 and TRBJ2-3; the central 9 bases match TRBD1. The sequence was collected from a young man in good health. CDR3 loop: CASSQTGGRDTQYF. The DNA reads as follows: TGTGCCAGCTCCCAGACAGGGGGAAGAGATACGCAGTATTTT.